These 24 T cell receptor beta chains came from one sample sequenced in a study of graft-versus-host responses after intestinal transplantation. Sequencing was performed with immunoSEQ multiplex PCR; in TCRdb, only in-frame clones are kept and a portion is missing. The repertoire holds about 66,000 clones, with about 92% as singletons. These receptors' antigens are unknown. Sequences were derived from unstimulated CD8+ T cells sorted from spleen or lymph node cells, sampled before intestinal transplant. The receptors originated from a human donor who received an intestinal transplant.

This chain uses TRBV27 with TRBJ2-3, with D perhaps TRBD2 (6 bases). This CDR3 spans 17 amino acids. V lost 1 base, J lost 1 base, and 15 bases lay in between. Germline CDR1 is MNHEY and CDR2 is SMNVEV (reference sequence). The CDR3 loop reads CASSLYHGERGTDTQYF. CDR3 coding DNA: TGTGCCAGCAGTTTATACCACGGGGAGCGGGGCACAGATACGCAGTATTTT.

This clone showed up just once. The chain joins TRBV7-2 to TRBJ2-5; D call uncertain. The V end was cut by 6 bases, the J end by 3 bases, with 11 bases between. The CDR3 is 13 amino acids. CDR1 and CDR2 (germline): SGHTA, FQGNSA. The CDR3 loop is CASSPNPEETQYF. In nucleotides, the CDR3 is TGTGCCAGCAGTCCAAATCCAGAAGAGACCCAGTACTTC.

V usage is TRBV7-9 and J usage is TRBJ1-1; 7 nucleotides align to TRBD1. CDR1 and CDR2 from the germline V gene are SEHNR and FQNEAQ (reference sequence). The J segment lost 3 bases and the V segment lost 1 base, leaving 5 bases of the junction unmatched. This CDR3 has 15 amino acids. The CDR3 bases are TGTGCCAGCAGCTTAGGGACAGGTACAGACACTGAAGCTTTCTTT. It codes for CASSLGTGTDTEAFF.

The V and J genes are TRBV7-6 and TRBJ2-3; TRBD2 matches at 16 bases. From germline, CDR1 is SGHVS and CDR2 FNYEAQ. This CDR3 has 17 residues. V lost 5 bases to trimming and J lost 4 bases; unmatched junction nucleotides: 6. Written as DNA, the CDR3 is TGTGCCAGCAGCCCCGGGACTAGCGGGGGGGTGCCAGATACGCAGTATTTT. Protein sequence: CASSPGTSGGVPDTQYF.

J is TRBJ1-5 and V is TRBV18; D may be TRBD1 (5 bases). The CDR3 runs to 16 residues. V lost 0 bases and J lost 2, with 11 bases in between. Germline lookup yields CDR1 KGHSH and CDR2 LQKENI. CDR3 nucleotide sequence: TGTGCCAGCTCACCACCGGGAGGGGTTGGCAATCAGCCCCAGCATTTT. Protein sequence: CASSPPGGVGNQPQHF.

This clone was observed a few times. The chain carries TRBV6-6 and TRBJ1-6; D call uncertain. Per germline, CDR1 MNHNY and CDR2 SVGAGI (reference sequence). The CDR3 has 14 residues. V dropped 2 bases and J dropped 7 bases, with 9 bases sitting between them. CDR3 sequence: CASSYGVENSPLHF. CDR3 nucleotides: TGTGCCAGCAGTTACGGTGTTGAGAATTCACCCCTCCACTTT.

The rearrangement uses TRBV5-4 and TRBJ2-7; D unresolved. The V and J ends lost 0 bases and 2 bases respectively, with 6 bases between them. The CDR3 runs 13 residues. Germline CDR1 and CDR2: SGHNT and YYREEE (reference sequence). The CDR3 DNA is TGTGCCAGCAGCTTGGGGCTCACCTACGAGCAGTACTTC. Residues: CASSLGLTYEQYF.

The J gene is TRBJ1-1, the V gene TRBV11-2; 8 bases line up with TRBD1. This CDR3 is 16 amino acids long. J lost 3 bases, V lost 6 bases, and 12 bases had no gene match. The germline V gene encodes CDR1 SGHAT and CDR2 FQNNGV. The DNA of the CDR3 is TGTGCCAGCAGTACTCCTCCGGACAGGGATTACACTGAAGCTTTCTTT. This codes for CASSTPPDRDYTEAFF.

The rearrangement links TRBV5-6 to TRBJ2-7, with 10 bases lining up with TRBD1. V lost 3 bases to trimming and J lost 0 bases; unmatched junction nucleotides: 6. The CDR3 length is 16 residues. Germline CDR1 and CDR2: SGHDT and YYEEEE. CDR3 DNA sequence: TGTGCCAGCAGCTGGGGGACAGGGGCCTCCTCCTACGAGCAGTACTTC. Its translation is CASSWGTGASSYEQYF.

The chain uses TRBV4-1 and TRBJ2-3; no definite D call. The germline CDR1 and CDR2 sequences are MGHRA and YSYEKL. This CDR3 spans 14 amino acids. V lost 2 bases, J lost 2 bases, and 8 bases lay in between. CDR3 amino acids: CASSQYPVTDTQYF. The CDR3 coding sequence is TGCGCCAGCAGCCAATATCCGGTCACAGATACGCAGTATTTT.

The CDR3 reads CASSLTGNRPYGYTF. In DNA form, the CDR3 reads TGTGCCAGCAGCCTAACAGGCAACCGACCCTATGGCTACACCTTC. The chain is built from TRBV27 and TRBJ1-2; a possible D gene is TRBD1 (5 bases). The length of the CDR3 is 15 residues. Trimming removed 6 bases from V and 4 bases from J, with 18 bases in between. Germline assignment: CDR1 MNHEY and CDR2 SMNVEV (reference sequence).

V is TRBV2 and J is TRBJ2-3; TRBD1 is a possible D gene (6 bases). Germline assignment: CDR1 SNHLY and CDR2 FYNNEI. Trimming took 5 bases from V and 4 from J, leaving 16 bases between them. The CDR3 consists of 15 residues. The CDR3 sequence: CASSTTVGAPDTQYF. DNA of the CDR3: TGTGCCAGCAGTACTACCGTGGGGGCACCAGATACGCAGTATTTT.

This chain connects TRBV19 to TRBJ2-7; TRBD2 is a possible D gene (5 bases). The ends were cut back, 5 bases at V and 1 base at J, with 9 bases in the middle. The germline gives CDR1 LNHDA, CDR2 SQIVND (reference sequence). The CDR3 consists of 13 residues. CDR3 sequence: CASSPGLSYEQYF. The DNA for the CDR3 is TGTGCCAGTAGTCCGGGGTTATCCTACGAGCAGTACTTC.

The CDR3 reads CASSLGTGGGQPQHF. CDR3 sequence (DNA): TGCGCCAGCAGCTTGGGGACAGGGGGAGGTCAGCCCCAGCATTTT. This rearrangement joins TRBV5-1 to TRBJ1-5; 10 positions match TRBD1. V shed 0 bases, J shed 6 bases, and the junction held 3 bases outside the gene matches. Germline V lookup: CDR1 SGHRS, CDR2 YFSETQ. The CDR3 consists of 15 residues.

This clone was counted once. The chain employs TRBV9 and TRBJ1-1, with 9 bases lining up with TRBD1. CDR3 length: 16 residues. Trimming removed 4 bases from V and 0 bases from J; junction bases left unmatched: 7. Looked up from germline, CDR1 is SGDLS and CDR2 is YYNGEE. In nucleotides, the CDR3 is TGTGCCAGCAGCCCGAGGACAGGGGCTATGAACACTGAAGCTTTCTTT. Translated: CASSPRTGAMNTEAFF.

The rearrangement joins TRBV29-1 to TRBJ1-2; D uncertain. The V gene's germline CDR1 is SQVTM and CDR2 ANQGSEA. There are 11 residues in the CDR3. V was trimmed by 2 bases and J by 6 bases, leaving 7 bases between them. CDR3 sequence: CSVESGNGYTF. CDR3 nucleotides: TGCAGCGTTGAATCAGGAAATGGCTACACCTTC.

The rearrangement uses TRBV2 and TRBJ2-7; 9 nucleotides align to TRBD1. The CDR3 covers 15 residues. With V trimmed by 4 bases and J by 4 bases, 8 bases remained unmatched. Looked up from germline, CDR1 is SNHLY and CDR2 is FYNNEI. The CDR3 region is CASSGGGQGRYEQYF. For the CDR3, the DNA is TGTGCCAGCAGTGGGGGGGGACAGGGCAGGTACGAGCAGTACTTC.

Written as DNA, the CDR3 is TGTGCCAGCAGTGAAATATCGGAAGCTTTCTTT. It translates to CASSEISEAFF. The chain recombines TRBV6-1 with TRBJ1-1; D is unresolved. CDR3 size: 11 residues. CDR1 and CDR2 from the germline V gene are MNHNS and SASEGT. V was trimmed by 2 bases and J by 8 bases, leaving 6 bases between them.

This clone was detected once. This chain uses TRBV14 with TRBJ2-7; the D gene is possibly TRBD2 (6 bases). The V gene's germline CDR1 is SGHDN and CDR2 FVKESK. The CDR3 extends over 13 amino acids. V shed 1 base and J shed 4 bases, with 8 bases lying between them. CDR3 protein: CASSQAGGYEQYF. CDR3 DNA: TGTGCCAGCAGCCAAGCTGGGGGGTACGAGCAGTACTTC.

The V call is TRBV27, the J call TRBJ2-3; TRBD2 is a possible D gene (7 bases). Trimming pared 5 bases from V and 6 bases from J, leaving 18 bases between. Germline V gene sequence: CDR1 MNHEY, CDR2 SMNVEV (reference sequence). CDR3 length equals 15 residues. The CDR3 DNA is TGTGCCAGCAGTCCATGGGGGGGGGCGGTGGATACGCAGTATTTT. Translation gives CASSPWGGAVDTQYF.

The CDR3 bases are TGTGCCAGTAGTCTTTCCGGGACTAGCCTTAAAGAGACCCAGTACTTC. It specifies CASSLSGTSLKETQYF. The gene calls are TRBV19 and TRBJ2-5, with 9 bases identical to TRBD2. The CDR3 is 16 amino acids. Per the germline V gene, CDR1 is LNHDA and CDR2 is SQIVND (reference sequence). After removal of 5 bases from V and 3 bases from J, the junction contained 10 bases not matched to a gene.

The J gene is TRBJ2-5, the V gene TRBV7-2, with D maybe TRBD2 (5 bases). The V gene's germline CDR1 is SGHTA and CDR2 FQGNSA. Trimming removed 3 bases at V and 1 base at J, with 21 bases between. The CDR3 sequence is 18 residues long. The CDR3 reads CASSFETIPGPRQETQYF. CDR3 coding DNA: TGTGCCAGCAGCTTCGAGACTATCCCCGGCCCCCGCCAAGAGACCCAGTACTTC.

The chain has TRBV7-9 and TRBJ1-2; a possible D gene is TRBD1 (5 bases). Trimming took off 1 base at V and 0 bases at J, with 9 bases between the two ends. Germline lookup yields CDR1 SEHNR and CDR2 FQNEAQ (reference sequence). CDR3 length: 15 residues. The CDR3 region is CASSLVGTSNYGYTF. The CDR3, as DNA: TGTGCCAGCAGCTTAGTTGGGACTTCTAACTATGGCTACACCTTC.

The rearrangement uses TRBV6-1 and TRBJ2-3; possibly TRBD2 for D (5 bases). Germline CDR1 is MNHNS and CDR2 is SASEGT. This CDR3 is built from 17 residues. Trimming left V 4 bases short and J 3 bases short, with 20 bases between. Here the CDR3 DNA reads TGTGCCAGCAGTGGGGAGTGGGGAGAACTTCGGACAGATACGCAGTATTTT. This codes for CASSGEWGELRTDTQYF.